One and the same sample provided the 31 T cell receptor beta chains below, sequenced in a study of blood T cells in healthy people across ages (dated by TCRdb to between 2015 and 2017). The library was built by means of 5' RACE. The data were produced on an Illumina HiSeq 2500. A second 7 to 11 cycle PCR used a sample-barcoded 5' primer and a J-beta primer mix. TCRdb handled the public reads itself, with Q25 trimming in fastp and clone calling in MiXCR, and kept productive beta chains. Each record represents a unique CDR3 protein, reported with the most common genes and DNA among its rows. For this sample the table gives about 1.8 million distinct CDR3 sequences, of which around half were detected only once. Over 2% of the sample goes to the ten largest clones. Sequenced sample: blood. The source is a woman between 40 and 55 years old in good health.

The chain links TRBV6-6 to TRBJ1-1, with a possible D match to TRBD1 (6 bases). The CDR3 runs to 15 residues. Looked up from germline, CDR1 is MNHNY and CDR2 is SVGAGI (reference sequence). Trimming pared 2 bases from V and 0 bases from J, leaving 10 bases between. CDR3 region: CASSYPDSMNTEAFF. CDR3 coding DNA: TGTGCCAGCAGTTACCCGGACAGCATGAACACTGAAGCTTTCTTT.

This clonotype has more than one count but fewer than ten. The chain is built from TRBV28 and TRBJ1-1; 10 nucleotides line up with TRBD1. J gave up 6 bases and V 6 bases, and 7 bases lay outside the gene matches. The CDR3 runs to 14 residues. Germline-derived CDR1 and CDR2 are MDHEN and SYDVKM. The CDR3 here is CASSLGTGASEAFF. The CDR3 nucleotides are TGTGCCAGCAGCCTCGGGACAGGGGCCTCTGAAGCTTTCTTT.

This chain joins TRBV2 and TRBJ2-7; D might be TRBD1 (5 bases). The CDR3 is 15 amino acids. V lost 6 bases to trimming and J lost 0 bases, with 15 bases between them. The germline CDR1 and CDR2 sequences are SNHLY and FYNNEI. The chain's CDR3 is CASRSDRKSSYEQYF. For the CDR3, the DNA is TGTGCCAGCAGATCCGACAGAAAGAGCTCCTACGAGCAGTACTTC.

V gene TRBV6-5 combines with J gene TRBJ1-5, with D unresolved. Per germline, CDR1 MNHEY and CDR2 SVGAGI. The CDR3 has 13 amino acids. V lost 2 bases to trimming and J lost 6 bases, with 8 bases between them. The DNA of the CDR3 is TGTGCCAGCAGTTACAGGGAGACTCAGCCCCAGCATTTT. Translation gives CASSYRETQPQHF.

This chain joins TRBV11-1 and TRBJ2-3; possibly TRBD1 or TRBD2 for D (7 bases each). The germline CDR1 and CDR2 sequences are SGHAT and FQDESV (reference sequence). CDR3 length: 17 residues. V lost 2 bases and J 0 bases, leaving 15 bases between the germline ends. The CDR3 DNA reads as TGTGCCAGCAGCTTAAGGGAGGGGGCTCTGAGCACAGATACGCAGTATTTT. Protein sequence: CASSLREGALSTDTQYF.

In this sample, this clonotype turned up a few times. CDR3 bases: TGCAGTGCAGTTGGGGTGGGGGATGGACAGGCGACCTACGAGCAGTACTTC. This translates into CSAVGVGDGQATYEQYF. The J gene is TRBJ2-7, the V gene TRBV20-1; 7 nucleotides agree with TRBD1. J was trimmed by 2 bases and V by 6 bases; bases with no gene match: 19. The CDR3 totals 17 residues. CDR1 and CDR2 (germline): DFQATT, SNEGSKA (reference sequence).

The rearrangement links TRBV27 to TRBJ1-4; D might be TRBD1 (6 bases). Germline CDR1 reads MNHEY; CDR2 reads SMNVEV (reference sequence). V lost 3 bases, J lost 8 bases, and 13 bases lay in between. The CDR3 loop spans 14 amino acids. CDR3 protein: CASSFARGGEKLFF. The DNA of the CDR3 is TGTGCCAGCAGTTTTGCCAGGGGTGGAGAAAAACTGTTTTTT.

The CDR3 bases are TGCGCCAGCAGCCAGACTATACAGGGTAGCACAGATACGCAGTATTTT. It yields the protein CASSQTIQGSTDTQYF. The chain combines TRBV4-1 with TRBJ2-3, with TRBD1 as a possible D gene (6 bases). CDR1 and CDR2 (germline): MGHRA, YSYEKL. V lost 3 bases and J 0 bases, leaving 13 bases between the germline ends. This CDR3 has 16 amino acids.

This clonotype was seen repeatedly, ten times or more. The chain joins TRBV12-3 or TRBV12-4 to TRBJ1-4; unclear D gene. Trimming left V 6 bases short and J 5 bases short, with 13 bases between. The CDR3 is 14 amino acids. DNA of the CDR3: TGTGCCAGCAGCCTTGACTTAAAAAATGAAAAACTGTTTTTT. Translation: CASSLDLKNEKLFF.

V is TRBV20-1 and J is TRBJ2-1; 9 bases fit TRBD2. The DNA end lines up better with TRBJ2-7; the J call may be wrong. Germline V gene lookup returns CDR1 DFQATT and CDR2 SNEGSKA (reference sequence). The CDR3 sequence is 17 residues long. The CDR3 DNA reads TGCAGTGCTAGGGGGAGCGGGGGGCTTTCTGCCTACAATGAGCAGTACTTC. Translation gives CSARGSGGLSAYNEQYF.

The rearrangement links TRBV10-3 to TRBJ2-3; 10 nucleotides match TRBD2. V dropped 3 bases and J dropped 0; count of bases not matched to a gene: 6. Germline V gives CDR1 ENHRY, CDR2 SYGVKD. The CDR3 covers 17 residues. CDR3 loop: CAISDAGLAESTDTQYF. DNA of the CDR3: TGTGCCATCAGTGATGCCGGACTAGCGGAAAGCACAGATACGCAGTATTTT.

Only a few counts were recorded for this clonotype. This sequence joins TRBV4-1 and TRBJ2-4; 11 positions agree with TRBD1. The DNA end favors TRBJ2-7, so the J call may be wrong. The CDR3 extends over 20 amino acids. Germline V gene lookup returns CDR1 MGHRA and CDR2 YSYEKL. CDR3 amino acids: CASSPHPADRGPLNSYEQYF. Written as DNA, the CDR3 is TGCGCCAGCAGCCCGCATCCTGCGGACAGGGGGCCTCTAAACTCCTACGAGCAGTACTTC.

With respect to this clonotype: At one of its ends the junction is not consistent with the germline gene, which may arise from a read error. CDR3 residues: CASSLAPPRDPFGYTF. CDR3 bases: TGCGCCAGCAGTTTAGCCCCCCCACGGGATCCTTTCGGCTACACCTTC. The chain links TRBV27 to TRBJ1-2; D gene uncertain. The CDR3 contains 16 residues. From germline, CDR1 is MNHEY and CDR2 SMNVEV (reference sequence).

Written as DNA, the CDR3 is TGCGCCAGCAGCGGAACAGGCGCTTCCTACAATGAGCAGTTCTTC. This encodes CASSGTGASYNEQFF. The gene calls are TRBV5-1 and TRBJ2-1; tentatively, D is TRBD1 (5 bases). V lost 4 bases and J 1 base, leaving 12 bases between the germline ends. The V gene's germline CDR1 is SGHRS and CDR2 YFSETQ. CDR3 length: 15 residues.

This clonotype was counted between two and nine times. The CDR3 reads CASSYPAVSPEDTQYF. The DNA for the CDR3 is TGTGCCAGCAGTTACCCAGCAGTGTCCCCCGAAGATACGCAGTATTTT. This chain links TRBV6-2 or TRBV6-3 with TRBJ2-3; D gene uncertain. CDR3 length equals 16 residues. Germline CDR1 reads MNHEY; CDR2 reads SVGEGT. Between the trimmed V and J ends, which lost 2 bases and 5 bases, there was a span of 17 bases.

The CDR3, as DNA: TGCAGTGCTAAAGGGTGGGTGGTCTCACCCCTCCACTTT. Its translation is CSAKGWVVSPLHF. The chain joins TRBV20-1 to TRBJ1-6; no clear D gene. Germline V gives CDR1 DFQATT, CDR2 SNEGSKA (reference sequence). V lost 4 bases to trimming and J lost 10 bases, with 14 bases between them. The CDR3 loop spans 13 amino acids.

This clonotype was observed once. The V gene is TRBV9, the J gene TRBJ2-1; D could derive from TRBD1 or TRBD2 (5 bases each). CDR3 length: 14 amino acids. Trimming took off 3 bases at V and 9 bases at J, with 16 bases between the two ends. Per germline, CDR1 SGDLS and CDR2 YYNGEE. CDR3 region: CASSGRDDRLEQFF. The CDR3 nucleotides are TGTGCCAGCAGCGGACGGGACGATCGACTTGAGCAGTTCTTC.

This clonotype was seen only once. The rearrangement uses TRBV6-2 or TRBV6-3 and TRBJ1-2; unclear D gene. V was shortened by 0 bases and J by 3 bases, with 5 bases between the two germline ends. Per the germline V gene, CDR1 is MNHEY and CDR2 is SVGEGT. The CDR3 is made up of 13 amino acids. CDR3 DNA sequence: TGTGCCAGCAGTTACTCGATGGACTATGGCTACACCTTC. This codes for CASSYSMDYGYTF.

The chain recombines TRBV10-3 with TRBJ1-2, with 10 positions matching TRBD1. Trimming cost V 6 bases and J 7 bases; bases outside gene matches: 8. CDR1 ENHRY and CDR2 SYGVKD come from the germline V gene. The CDR3 contains 14 residues. The DNA of the CDR3 is TGTGCCATCAGCGAAGTGGGACAGGGGTTTGGCTACACCTTC. Protein sequence: CAISEVGQGFGYTF.

This chain links TRBV20-1 with TRBJ1-2; TRBD1 matches at 9 bases. V lost 6 bases to trimming and J lost 2 bases; unmatched junction nucleotides: 13. CDR1 and CDR2 from the germline V gene are DFQATT and SNEGSKA (reference sequence). CDR3 length: 16 residues. As DNA, the CDR3 is TGCAGTGCGCGGCCGGGACAGGGACAATTAAACTATGGCTACACCTTC. Protein product: CSARPGQGQLNYGYTF.

In this sample, this clonotype turned up a few times. V is TRBV4-2 and J is TRBJ2-2, with unresolved D. The CDR3 has 14 residues. Trimming pared 3 bases from V and 0 bases from J, leaving 5 bases between. The germline CDR1 and CDR2 sequences are LGHNA and YNFKEQ. In nucleotides, the CDR3 is TGTGCCAGCAGCCAGGCAGCGAACACCGGGGAGCTGTTTTTT. Translated, it gives CASSQAANTGELFF.

V gene TRBV4-3 combines with J gene TRBJ2-1; a weak D match, TRBD2 (5 bases). CDR1 LGHNA and CDR2 YSLEER come from the germline V gene. The CDR3 length is 13 residues. Trimming removed 3 bases at V and 10 bases at J, with 13 bases between. CDR3 in DNA: TGCGCCAGCAGCCATTTAGGACTCAGGGAGCAGTTCTTC. Translating gives CASSHLGLREQFF.

V gene TRBV5-1 combines with J gene TRBJ2-1; D is possibly TRBD1 or TRBD2 (5 bases each). CDR1 is SGHRS and CDR2 is YFSETQ in the germline V gene. V gave up 3 bases and J gave up 1 base, with 17 bases separating them. The CDR3 loop spans 17 amino acids. As DNA, the CDR3 is TGCGCCAGCAGCTCGGGACCAGCTTCGGGGTCCTACAATGAGCAGTTCTTC. The encoded protein is CASSSGPASGSYNEQFF.

This rearrangement joins TRBV6-2 or TRBV6-3 to TRBJ2-5; 9 bases map to TRBD2. The J call is in doubt because the DNA end fits TRBJ2-7 better. CDR3 length: 14 amino acids. CDR1 MNHEY and CDR2 SVGEGT come from the germline V gene. This CDR3 is CASSHWTSAYEQYF. CDR3 nucleotide sequence: TGTGCCAGCAGTCATTGGACTAGCGCCTACGAGCAGTACTTC.

The table lists this clonotype with a count of one. The gene calls are TRBV9 and TRBJ1-1, with D uncertain. Per the germline V gene, CDR1 is SGDLS and CDR2 is YYNGEE. V was trimmed by 3 bases and J by 2 bases, leaving 14 bases between them. The CDR3 is made up of 15 amino acids. In nucleotides, the CDR3 is TGTGCCAGCAGCGCCGAGGACCAAATCAACACTGAAGCTTTCTTT. Protein: CASSAEDQINTEAFF.

This chain connects TRBV7-3 to TRBJ1-2; TRBD1 agrees at 7 bases. CDR1 and CDR2 (germline): SGHTA, FQGTGA. The trim removed 5 bases at V and 5 bases at J, leaving 11 bases unmatched. This CDR3 spans 15 amino acids. The CDR3 DNA follows: TGTGCCAGCAGCCCTCAGGGGGAACTACGGTATGGCTACACCTTC. Protein sequence: CASSPQGELRYGYTF.

Only one count was recorded for this clonotype. J is TRBJ2-3 and V is TRBV6-2 or TRBV6-3; no firm D call. CDR3 length: 15 residues. The V end was cut by 2 bases, the J end by 2 bases, with 11 bases between. The germline V gene has CDR1 MNHEY and CDR2 SVGEGT. The CDR3 loop is CASSYAMYSTDTQYF. The CDR3 DNA is TGTGCCAGCAGTTACGCTATGTATTCCACAGATACGCAGTATTTT.

This chain's CDR3 is CSVGTGSLNTEAFF. The DNA of the CDR3 is TGCAGCGTTGGGACAGGCTCTCTGAACACTGAAGCTTTCTTT. The rearrangement links TRBV29-1 to TRBJ1-1; TRBD1 matches 7 bases. After removal of 4 bases from V and 0 bases from J, the junction contained 5 bases not matched to a gene. The germline V gene has CDR1 SQVTM and CDR2 ANQGSEA. CDR3 size: 14 residues.

The sample holds one count of this clonotype. The CDR3, as DNA: TGCGCCAGCAGCCAGGAGTTCAATTCACCCCTCCACTTT. Protein: CASSQEFNSPLHF. The chain carries TRBV4-3 and TRBJ1-6; D is unclear. Trimming took 3 bases from V and 7 from J, leaving 7 bases between them. Germline V gene lookup returns CDR1 LGHNA and CDR2 YSLEER. CDR3 size: 13 residues.

This clonotype came up a few times. The rearrangement uses TRBV13 and TRBJ2-1; possibly TRBD1 for D (5 bases). The J call may not be correct, given that the DNA end is closer to TRBJ2-7. CDR3 length: 16 residues. Germline lookup yields CDR1 PRHDT and CDR2 FYEKMQ (reference sequence). CDR3 residues: CASSSQQESSYNEQYF. The CDR3 DNA follows: TGTGCCAGCAGCTCACAACAGGAGAGCTCCTACAATGAGCAGTACTTC.

A few counts support this clonotype. The chain has TRBV10-3 and TRBJ2-7, with TRBD2 as a possible D gene (5 bases). CDR3 length equals 12 residues. The germline CDR1 and CDR2 sequences are ENHRY and SYGVKD. V was trimmed by 3 bases and J by 5 bases, leaving 8 bases between them. In nucleotides, the CDR3 is TGTGCCATCAGTGACCTAGCTAACGAGCAGTACTTC. It encodes CAISDLANEQYF.